This T cell receptor (beta chain) was identified in a study of cytomegalovirus exposure and HLA in healthy donors. The study ran its PCR with 60 Vbeta and 13 Jbeta primers. The table came from immunoSEQ multiplex PCR; TCRdb's copy has only in-frame clones and leaves some out. The table shows around 180,000 clones, with around 68% occurring only once. Germline V gene lookup returns CDR1 SGHRS and CDR2 YFSETQ. Deletions cut 5 bases from V and 1 base from J, with 10 bases between. The CDR3 is made up of 13 amino acids. This clonotype was sampled from a girl aged 5-17 years in good health and CMV-seronegative. The sequenced sample was PBMCs. The chain links TRBV5-1 to TRBJ2-7, with D possibly being TRBD1 (6 bases). The CDR3 sequence: CASSGTSSYEQYF. As DNA, the CDR3 is TGCGCCAGCAGTGGGACATCTTCCTACGAGCAGTACTTC.